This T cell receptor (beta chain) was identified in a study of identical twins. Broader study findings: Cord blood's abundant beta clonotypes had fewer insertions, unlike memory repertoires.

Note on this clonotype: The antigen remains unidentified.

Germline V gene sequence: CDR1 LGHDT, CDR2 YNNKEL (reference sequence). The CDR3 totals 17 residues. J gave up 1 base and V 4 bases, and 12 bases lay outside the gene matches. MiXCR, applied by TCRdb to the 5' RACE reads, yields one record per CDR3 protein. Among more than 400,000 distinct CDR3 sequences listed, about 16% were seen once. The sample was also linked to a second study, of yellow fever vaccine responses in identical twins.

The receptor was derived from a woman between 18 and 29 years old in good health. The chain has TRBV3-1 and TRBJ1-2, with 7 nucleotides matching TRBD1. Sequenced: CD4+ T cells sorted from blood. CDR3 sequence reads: CASSPLTGPLINYGYTF. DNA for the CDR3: TGTGCCAGCAGCCCACTGACAGGGCCACTTATTAACTATGGCTACACCTTC.